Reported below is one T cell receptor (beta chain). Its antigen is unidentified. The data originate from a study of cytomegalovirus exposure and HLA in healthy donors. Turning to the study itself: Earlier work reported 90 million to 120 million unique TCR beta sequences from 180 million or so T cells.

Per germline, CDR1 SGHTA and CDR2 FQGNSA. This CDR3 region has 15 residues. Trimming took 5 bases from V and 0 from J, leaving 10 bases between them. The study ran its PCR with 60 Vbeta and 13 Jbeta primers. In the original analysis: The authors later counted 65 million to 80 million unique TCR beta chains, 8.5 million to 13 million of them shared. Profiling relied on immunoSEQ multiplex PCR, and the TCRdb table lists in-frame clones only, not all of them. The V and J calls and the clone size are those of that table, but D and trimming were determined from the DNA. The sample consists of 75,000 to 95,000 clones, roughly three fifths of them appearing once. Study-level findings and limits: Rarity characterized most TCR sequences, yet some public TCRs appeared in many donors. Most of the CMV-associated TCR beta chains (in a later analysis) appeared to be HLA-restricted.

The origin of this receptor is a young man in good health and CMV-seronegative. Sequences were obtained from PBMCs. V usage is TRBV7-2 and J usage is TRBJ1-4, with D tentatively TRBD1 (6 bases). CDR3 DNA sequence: TGTGCCAGCAGCCTCAGGGGTGCAACTAATGAAAAACTGTTTTTT. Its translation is CASSLRGATNEKLFF.